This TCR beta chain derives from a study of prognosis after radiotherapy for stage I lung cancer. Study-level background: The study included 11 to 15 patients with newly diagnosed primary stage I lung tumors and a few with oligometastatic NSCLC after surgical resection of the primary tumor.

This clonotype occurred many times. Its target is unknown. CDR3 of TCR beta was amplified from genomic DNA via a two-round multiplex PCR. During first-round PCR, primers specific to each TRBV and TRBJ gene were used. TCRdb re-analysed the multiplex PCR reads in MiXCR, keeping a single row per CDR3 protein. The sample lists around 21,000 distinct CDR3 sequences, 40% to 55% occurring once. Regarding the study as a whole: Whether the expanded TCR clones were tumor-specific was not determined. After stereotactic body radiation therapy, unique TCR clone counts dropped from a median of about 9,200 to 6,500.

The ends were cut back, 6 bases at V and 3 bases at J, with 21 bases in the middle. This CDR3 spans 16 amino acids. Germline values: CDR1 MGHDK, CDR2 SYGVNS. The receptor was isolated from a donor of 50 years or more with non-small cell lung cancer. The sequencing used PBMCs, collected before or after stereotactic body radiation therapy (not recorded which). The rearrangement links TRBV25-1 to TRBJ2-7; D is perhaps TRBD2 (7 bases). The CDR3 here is CASSPQGGGRNYEQYF. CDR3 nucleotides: TGTGCCAGCAGCCCACAGGGAGGCGGGAGAAACTACGAGCAGTACTTC.